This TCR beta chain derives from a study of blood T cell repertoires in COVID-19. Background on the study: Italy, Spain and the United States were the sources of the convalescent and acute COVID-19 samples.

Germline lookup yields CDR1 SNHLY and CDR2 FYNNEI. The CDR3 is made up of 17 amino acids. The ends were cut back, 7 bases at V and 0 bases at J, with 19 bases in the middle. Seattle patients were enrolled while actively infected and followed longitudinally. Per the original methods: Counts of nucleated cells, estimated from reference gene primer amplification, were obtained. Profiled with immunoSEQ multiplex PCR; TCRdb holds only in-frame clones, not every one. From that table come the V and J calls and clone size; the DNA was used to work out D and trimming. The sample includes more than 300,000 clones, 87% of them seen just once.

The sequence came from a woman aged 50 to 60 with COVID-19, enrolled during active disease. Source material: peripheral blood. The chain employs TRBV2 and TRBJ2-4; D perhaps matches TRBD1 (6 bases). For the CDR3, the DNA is TGTGCCAGCACTGGGTGGTACAGGGAACTAGCCAAAAACATTCAGTACTTC. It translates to CASTGWYRELAKNIQYF.